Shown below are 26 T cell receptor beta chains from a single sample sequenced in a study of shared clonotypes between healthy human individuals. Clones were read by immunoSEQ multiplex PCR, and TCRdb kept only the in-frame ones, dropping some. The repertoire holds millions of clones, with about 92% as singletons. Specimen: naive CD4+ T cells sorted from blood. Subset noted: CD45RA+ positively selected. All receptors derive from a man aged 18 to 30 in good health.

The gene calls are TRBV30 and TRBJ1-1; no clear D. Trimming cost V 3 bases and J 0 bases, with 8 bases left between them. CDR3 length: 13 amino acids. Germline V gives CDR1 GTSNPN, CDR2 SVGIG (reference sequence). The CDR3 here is CAWRAFMNTEAFF. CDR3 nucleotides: TGTGCCTGGAGGGCGTTCATGAACACTGAAGCTTTCTTT.

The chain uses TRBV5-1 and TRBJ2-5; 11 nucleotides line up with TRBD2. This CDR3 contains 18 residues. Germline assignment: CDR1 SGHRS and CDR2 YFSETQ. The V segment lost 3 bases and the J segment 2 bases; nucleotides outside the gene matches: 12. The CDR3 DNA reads TGCGCCAGCAGCTCCGGGGGGACGACTAGCGGGGAACAAGAGACCCAGTACTTC. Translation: CASSSGGTTSGEQETQYF.

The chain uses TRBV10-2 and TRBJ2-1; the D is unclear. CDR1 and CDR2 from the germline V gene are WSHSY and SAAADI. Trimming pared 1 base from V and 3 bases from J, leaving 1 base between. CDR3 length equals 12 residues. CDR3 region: CASSEFYNEQFF. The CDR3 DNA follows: TGCGCCAGCAGTGAGTTCTACAATGAGCAGTTCTTC.

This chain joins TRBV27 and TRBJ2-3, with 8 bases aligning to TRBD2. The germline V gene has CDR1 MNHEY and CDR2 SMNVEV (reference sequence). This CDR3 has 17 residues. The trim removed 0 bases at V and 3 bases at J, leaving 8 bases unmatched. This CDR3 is CASSLSRLALSTDTQYF. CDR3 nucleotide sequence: TGTGCCAGCAGTTTATCGCGACTAGCGTTAAGTACAGATACGCAGTATTTT.

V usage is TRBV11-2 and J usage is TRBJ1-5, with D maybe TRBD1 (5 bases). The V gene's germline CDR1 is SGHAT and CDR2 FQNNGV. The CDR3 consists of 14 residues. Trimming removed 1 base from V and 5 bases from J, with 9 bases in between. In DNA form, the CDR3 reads TGTGCCAGCAGCTTAGGGCTAGGGGATCAGCCCCAGCATTTT. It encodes CASSLGLGDQPQHF.

The CDR3 loop is CASSLGASGGSTGELFF. Written as DNA, the CDR3 is TGCGCCAGCAGCTTGGGGGCGAGTGGTGGGAGCACCGGGGAGCTGTTTTTT. The chain has TRBV5-1 and TRBJ2-2; possible D gene TRBD2, 5 bases. Germline CDR1 SGHRS, CDR2 YFSETQ. Trimming removed 0 bases from V and 4 bases from J, with 16 bases in between. This CDR3 comprises 17 residues.

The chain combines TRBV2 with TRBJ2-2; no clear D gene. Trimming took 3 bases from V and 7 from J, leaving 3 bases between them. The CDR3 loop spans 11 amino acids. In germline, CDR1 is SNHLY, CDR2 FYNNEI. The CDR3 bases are TGTGCCAGCAGTGACCGCGGGGAGCTGTTTTTT. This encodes CASSDRGELFF.

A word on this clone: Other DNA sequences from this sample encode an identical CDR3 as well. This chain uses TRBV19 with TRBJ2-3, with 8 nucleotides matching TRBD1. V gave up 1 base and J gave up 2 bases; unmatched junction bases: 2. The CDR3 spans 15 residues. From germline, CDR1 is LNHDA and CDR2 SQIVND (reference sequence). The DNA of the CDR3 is TGTGCCAGTAGTATAGGACAGGGGCCCACAGATACGCAGTATTTT. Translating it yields CASSIGQGPTDTQYF.

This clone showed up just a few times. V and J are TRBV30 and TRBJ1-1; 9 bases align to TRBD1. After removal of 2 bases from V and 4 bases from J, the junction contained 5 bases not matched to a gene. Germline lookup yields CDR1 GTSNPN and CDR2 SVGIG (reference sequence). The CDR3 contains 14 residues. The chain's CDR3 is CAWSRTGVGTEAFF. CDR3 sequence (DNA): TGTGCCTGGAGTCGGACAGGGGTCGGCACTGAAGCTTTCTTT.

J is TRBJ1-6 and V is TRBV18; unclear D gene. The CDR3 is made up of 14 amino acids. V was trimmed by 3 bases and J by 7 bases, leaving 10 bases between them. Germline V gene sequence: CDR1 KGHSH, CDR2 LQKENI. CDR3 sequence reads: CASSPAEGNSPLHF. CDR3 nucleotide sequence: TGTGCCAGCTCACCGGCGGAGGGAAATTCACCCCTCCACTTT.

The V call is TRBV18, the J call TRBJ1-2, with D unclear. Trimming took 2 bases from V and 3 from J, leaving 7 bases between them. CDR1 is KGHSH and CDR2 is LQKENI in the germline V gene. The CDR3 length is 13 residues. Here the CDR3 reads CASSPMSDYGYTF. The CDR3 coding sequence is TGTGCCAGCTCACCAATGAGTGACTATGGCTACACCTTC.

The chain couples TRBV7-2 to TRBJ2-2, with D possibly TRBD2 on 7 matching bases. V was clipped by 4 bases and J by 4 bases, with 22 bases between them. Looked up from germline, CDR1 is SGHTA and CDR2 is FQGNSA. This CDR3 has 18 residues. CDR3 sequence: CASSSPRGAGASTGELFF. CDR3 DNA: TGTGCCAGCAGCTCCCCCCGGGGGGCCGGGGCGAGCACCGGGGAGCTGTTTTTT.

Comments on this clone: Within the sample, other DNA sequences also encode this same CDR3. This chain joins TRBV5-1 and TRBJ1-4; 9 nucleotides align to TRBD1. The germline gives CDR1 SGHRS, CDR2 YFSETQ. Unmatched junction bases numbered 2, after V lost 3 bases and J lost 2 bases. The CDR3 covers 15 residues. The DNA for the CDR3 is TGCGCCAGCAGCTCGACAGGGGGGACTAATGAAAAACTGTTTTTT. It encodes CASSSTGGTNEKLFF.

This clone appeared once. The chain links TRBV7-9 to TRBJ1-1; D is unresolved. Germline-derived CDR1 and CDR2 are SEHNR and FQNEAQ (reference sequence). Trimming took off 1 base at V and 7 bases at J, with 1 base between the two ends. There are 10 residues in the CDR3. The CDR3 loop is CASSLDEAFF. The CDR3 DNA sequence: TGTGCCAGCAGCTTAGATGAAGCTTTCTTT.

CDR3: CASSRSQQNSYNSPLHF. The CDR3 bases are TGCGCCAGCAGCCGAAGCCAACAGAACTCCTATAATTCACCCCTCCACTTT. J is TRBJ1-6 and V is TRBV4-1, with unresolved D. Trimming stripped 4 bases from V and 0 bases from J, with 13 bases between. Germline V gene lookup returns CDR1 MGHRA and CDR2 YSYEKL. The CDR3 loop spans 17 amino acids.

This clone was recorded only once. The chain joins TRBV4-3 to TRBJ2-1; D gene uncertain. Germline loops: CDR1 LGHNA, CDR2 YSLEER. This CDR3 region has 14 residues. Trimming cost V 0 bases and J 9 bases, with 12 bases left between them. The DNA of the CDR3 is TGCGCCAGCAGCCAAGATTTTGTTTTGGGTGAGCAGTTCTTC. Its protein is CASSQDFVLGEQFF.

Written as DNA, the CDR3 is TGTGCCAGTACTCCTGGGCGGCTAGCGGGAGGCTCGAACACCGGGGAGCTGTTTTTT. Translating gives CASTPGRLAGGSNTGELFF. The chain combines TRBV19 with TRBJ2-2, with 11 positions matching TRBD2. Germline V gene sequence: CDR1 LNHDA, CDR2 SQIVND (reference sequence). The trim removed 7 bases at V and 0 bases at J, leaving 13 bases unmatched. There are 19 residues in the CDR3.

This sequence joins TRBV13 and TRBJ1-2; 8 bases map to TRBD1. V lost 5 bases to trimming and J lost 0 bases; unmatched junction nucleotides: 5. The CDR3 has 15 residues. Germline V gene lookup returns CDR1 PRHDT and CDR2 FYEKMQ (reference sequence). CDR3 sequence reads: CASSPDRAANYGYTF. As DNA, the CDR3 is TGTGCCAGCAGCCCGGACAGGGCCGCTAACTATGGCTACACCTTC.

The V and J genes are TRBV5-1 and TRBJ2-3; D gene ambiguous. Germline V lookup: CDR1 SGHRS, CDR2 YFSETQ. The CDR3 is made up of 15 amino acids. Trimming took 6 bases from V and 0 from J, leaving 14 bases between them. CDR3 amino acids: CASKPAYFSTDTQYF. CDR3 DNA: TGCGCCAGCAAACCCGCCTATTTTAGCACAGATACGCAGTATTTT. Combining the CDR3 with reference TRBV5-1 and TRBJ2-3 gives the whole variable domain KAGVTQTPRYLIKTRGQQVTLSCSPISGHRSVSWYQQTPGQGLQFLFEYFSETQRNKGNFPGRFSGRQFSNSRSEMNVSTLELGDSALYLCASKPAYFSTDTQYFGPGTRLTVL.

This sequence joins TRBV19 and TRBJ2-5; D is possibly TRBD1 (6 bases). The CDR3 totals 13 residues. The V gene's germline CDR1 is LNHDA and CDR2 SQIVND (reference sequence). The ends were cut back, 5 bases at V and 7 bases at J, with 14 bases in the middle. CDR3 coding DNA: TGTGCCAGTAGTGTCCAGGGGTCTTGGACCCAGTACTTC. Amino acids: CASSVQGSWTQYF.

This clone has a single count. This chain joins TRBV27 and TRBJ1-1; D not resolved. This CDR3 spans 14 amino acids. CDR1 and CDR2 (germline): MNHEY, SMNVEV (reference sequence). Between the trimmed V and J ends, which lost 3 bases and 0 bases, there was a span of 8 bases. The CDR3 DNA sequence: TGTGCCAGCAGTTTCCGTTTCCTGAACACTGAAGCTTTCTTT. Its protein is CASSFRFLNTEAFF.

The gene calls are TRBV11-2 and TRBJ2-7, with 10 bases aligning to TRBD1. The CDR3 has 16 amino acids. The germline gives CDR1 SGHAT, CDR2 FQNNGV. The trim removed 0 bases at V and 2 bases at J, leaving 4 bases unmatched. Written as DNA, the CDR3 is TGTGCCAGCAGCTTAGATGACGGACAGGGGGCCTACGAGCAGTACTTC. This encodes CASSLDDGQGAYEQYF.

In nucleotides, the CDR3 is TGCAGCGTTGAGCTCCCAGCGGGGCCCTACAATGAGCAGTTCTTC. This gives the protein CSVELPAGPYNEQFF. The rearrangement links TRBV29-1 to TRBJ2-1, with 7 bases lining up with TRBD2. CDR1 SQVTM and CDR2 ANQGSEA come from the germline V gene. The trim removed 3 bases at V and 2 bases at J, leaving 7 bases unmatched. CDR3 size: 15 residues.

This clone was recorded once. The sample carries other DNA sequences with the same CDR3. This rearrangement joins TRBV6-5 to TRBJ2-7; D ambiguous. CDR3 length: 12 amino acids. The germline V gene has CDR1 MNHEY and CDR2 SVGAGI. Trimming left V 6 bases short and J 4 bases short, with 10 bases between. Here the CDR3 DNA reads TGTGCCAGCAGCCTCGATCGGTACGAGCAGTACTTC. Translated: CASSLDRYEQYF.

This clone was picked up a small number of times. The CDR3 region is CASSRRTVNTEAFF. CDR3 nucleotide sequence: TGTGCCAGTAGTAGGAGGACAGTGAACACTGAAGCTTTCTTT. The chain uses TRBV19 and TRBJ1-1; TRBD1 is a possible D gene (6 bases). The CDR3 loop spans 14 amino acids. Germline loops: CDR1 LNHDA, CDR2 SQIVND (reference sequence). Trimming stripped 4 bases from V and 0 bases from J, with 9 bases between.

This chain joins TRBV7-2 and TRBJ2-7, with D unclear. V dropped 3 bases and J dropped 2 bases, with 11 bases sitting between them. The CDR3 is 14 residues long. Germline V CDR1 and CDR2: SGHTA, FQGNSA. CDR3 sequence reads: CASSLRPGTYEQYF. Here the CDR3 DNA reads TGTGCCAGCAGCTTGAGGCCCGGCACCTACGAGCAGTACTTC.